This is a list of T cell receptor beta chains from one sample in a study of T cells after yellow fever vaccination. MiXCR, run by TCRdb on the 5' RACE reads, gives a single entry per CDR3 protein. The sample lists fewer than 650,000 distinct CDR3 sequences, roughly a fifth occurring once. Sequences were derived from PBMCs, sampled 21 days after the first yellow fever vaccination. These receptors all come from a man aged 18 to 29 who received the YFV17D yellow fever vaccine. Each CDR3 is given with its conserved first and last residue. A D gene is named only where the DNA matches it firmly. Size tells how often a clone was seen (once, few, many) or the class of an expanded clone, and some rows leave it out.

clone_size,j_call,d_call,v_call,cdr3_aa
.,TRBJ2-1,TRBD1,TRBV24-1,CAISPGQGFNEQFF
.,TRBJ2-3,TRBD2,TRBV20-1,CSASEAGGPLVTDTQYF
.,TRBJ2-1,TRBD2,TRBV11-2,CASSLGLFLAGNEQFF
.,TRBJ2-5,TRBD2,TRBV5-1,CASSLGLAGTLDQETQYF
.,TRBJ2-2,.,TRBV18,CASSPRTVTGELFF
few,TRBJ2-7,.,TRBV7-3,CASSAIRAPYTYEQYF
few,TRBJ1-1,.,TRBV30,CAWSVSRTEAFF
.,TRBJ1-4,.,TRBV5-1,CASSLEIGVGGKLFF
few,TRBJ1-6,.,TRBV5-1,CASSLGVQAGPLHF
few,TRBJ2-2,.,TRBV7-9,CASRQEGNTGELFF
few,TRBJ2-3,TRBD2,TRBV4-2,CASSRGAGGRSTDTQYF
few,TRBJ2-3,.,TRBV15,CATSNPRRSDTQYF
.,TRBJ1-4,TRBD1,TRBV20-1,CSAFGTGGNEKLFF
.,TRBJ2-6,.,TRBV15,CATSRASQGTSGANVLTF
.,TRBJ2-2,TRBD1,TRBV20-1,CSAGRTGDTGELFF
.,TRBJ2-2,.,TRBV20-1,CSARDRGTGELFF
few,TRBJ2-7,.,TRBV5-1,CASSRGHGDYEQYF
.,TRBJ1-5,TRBD1,TRBV5-5,CASSPGTEGAAQHF
.,TRBJ2-2,.,TRBV12-3/TRBV12-4,CASSLGMRRKANTGELFF
.,TRBJ2-2,TRBD1,TRBV5-1,CASSMPRGQANTGELFF
few,TRBJ2-1,.,TRBV4-1,CASSQVTSSYNEQFF
few,TRBJ2-2,.,TRBV6-1,CATRRGPGGTGELFF
.,TRBJ1-3,.,TRBV5-1,CASTWGSSGNTIYF
.,TRBJ1-6,.,TRBV6-2/TRBV6-3,CASSYSGTVVSPLHF
few,TRBJ2-6,.,TRBV4-1,CASSPGPTTSGANVLTF
.,TRBJ2-1,.,TRBV29-1,CSVESQYNEQFF
many,TRBJ2-2,TRBD2,TRBV9,CASSPREGYTGELFF
few,TRBJ2-5,.,TRBV10-3,CAISAEGRSSEAQYF
few,TRBJ2-3,.,TRBV15,CATSRDITVITDTQYF